This T cell receptor (beta chain) was identified during a study of molecular identifiers for immune sequencing clone quantification listed by TCRdb under 2018. For the study in its entirety: For a replicate experiment, RNA from around 20,000 or 100,000 naive CD8 T cells was divided into five aliquots, of which four were sequenced. CD8 T cells were used in a methods study to benchmark molecular-identifier clustering-based TCR repertoire sequencing (MIDCIRS) and TCR RNA copy counting.

Preparation of the library involved PCR. The sequencer listed for this sample is NextSeq 500. Preparation of bulk TCR libraries followed a previously described approach, with the TCR primers listed in Table S5. Purification of total RNA was performed with the Qiagen AllPrep DNA/RNA kit. Before any analysis, reads coming from multiple sequencing runs of the same library were combined into one pool. Per the source publication's procedure: Only reads with exact TCR constant sequence were kept, trimmed to 150 nt, and grouped by their 12-nt molecular barcodes. Reads within each barcode group were sub-clustered using a 15% Levenshtein threshold, and quality-weighted consensus sequences were constructed for each RNA molecule. Non-functional sequences were removed, as were lower-count sequences one edit away from another. Based on fitting two negative binomial distributions, any barcode sub-cluster with under 20% of the maximum read count was discarded. The public reads were run again by TCRdb, first through fastp at Q25 and then through MiXCR, and only productive beta chains were kept. Every distinct CDR3 protein forms one entry, paired with its most common genes and DNA. What appears here as the V and J calls and clone size reflects TCRdb's work, not the paper's. The sample has approximately 630,000 distinct CDR3 sequences on record, around 25% of them singletons. Clones ranked in the top ten supply around 0.78% of the sample.

Libraries of naive CD8 T cells were built from anywhere between roughly 17,000 and 1,000,000 sorted cells, with 10%, 30% or 50% of the purified RNA used. Naive CD8 T cells were FACS-sorted as CD8+CD4-CCR7+CD45RA+ on a BD FACSAria II into RLT Plus buffer. Detection sensitivity was tested by spiking Jurkat RNA equal to some 10 TCR copies' worth into samples containing about 18,000-1,000,000 naive CD8 T cells. Enrichment of CD8 T cells was performed with RosetteSep CD8+ T Cell Enrichment Cocktail and Ficoll-Paque, after which ACK red cell lysis was carried out. The CDR3 goes from the cysteine to the phenylalanine over 13 residues. The entry retains the CDR3 DNA only, 39 bases that are in frame from base 1. Trimming costs V 8 bases and J 5 bases, and their ends lie 10 bases apart. This clonotype has at least ten counts. The clone's antigen remains unknown. Base quality data are lacking; no much larger clone is found one base away.

Paper-wide results and their limitations: When barcode sub-clustering was not used, chimeric consensus sequences inflated TCR diversity, with chimeras reaching as high as 47%. A single cell's worth of spiked-in Jurkat TCR RNA was reported detectable even among some 920,000 naive CD8 T cells. Modeling indicated 2.5 to 3.5 TCR RNA copies recovered per cell, compared with about 10 by digital PCR, which implies a capture efficiency of 25% to 35%. Naive libraries contained spiked-in Jurkat TCR RNA (approximately ten copies' worth), which is not part of the donor repertoire. The sizes of highly expanded clones could end up underestimated when identical TCR molecules share a barcode. Clones above 20 RNA copies held over 97% of molecules in CMV-specific effector cells but under 1% in naive cells.

Recombination connected TRBV12-3 or TRBV12-4 to TRBJ1-6; possibly the D gene is TRBD1, per 6 matching bases. The receptor comes from a human donor in good health. Some libraries in this study had Jurkat cell RNA spiked in. The sequencing input was naive CD8+ T cells from blood, with Jurkat cell RNA spiked in. What the cell subset or site label conveys for this sample: FACS-sorted CD8+CD4-CCR7+CD45RA+ naive T cells. The bases read TGTGCCAGCCGGACAGTAAATAATTCACCCCTCCACTTT. Translated, it gives CASRTVNNSPLHF.